A single sample gave rise to the 27 T cell receptor beta chains below, sequenced in a study of beta chain features in type 1 diabetes. Findings of the study overall: People with Type 1 diabetes carried modestly yet significantly shorter TCRB CDR3s in all four CD4+ subsets.

These receptors lack a known antigen. Expressed TCRB transcripts were sequenced because the entire RNA isolate underwent reverse transcription. Some clones are missing from TCRdb's copy, which holds only in-frame ones; the method was immunoSEQ multiplex PCR. The table lists some 360,000 clones, over 8.5% of them singletons. Material for sequencing was central memory CD4+ T cells from blood. These receptors were collected from a man in his thirties or forties with type 1 diabetes.

This clone has a count of ten or more. This chain uses TRBV7-9 with TRBJ2-7; D unclear. V was cut by 1 base and J by 6 bases, with 7 bases left in between. CDR1 and CDR2 (germline): SEHNR, FQNEAQ (reference sequence). The CDR3 contains 12 residues. This CDR3 reads CASSLDGREQYF. The CDR3 DNA reads as TGTGCCAGCAGCTTAGACGGACGCGAGCAGTACTTC.

This clone was found a few times. The J gene is TRBJ2-1, the V gene TRBV27; TRBD1 matches 9 bases. J was trimmed by 4 bases and V by 2 bases; bases with no gene match: 3. The CDR3 covers 15 residues. From germline, CDR1 is MNHEY and CDR2 SMNVEV (reference sequence). In DNA, the CDR3 is TGTGCCAGCAGTTTACGACAGGGGGGTTACAATGAGCAGTTCTTC. It is translated as CASSLRQGGYNEQFF.

This clone was found a few times. The V call is TRBV21-1, the J call TRBJ2-7; TRBD2, the table's D call, was not compared with the DNA. TRBV21-1 corresponds to a pseudogene. This CDR3 has 16 amino acids. The CDR3: CASLGLAGLLTYEQYF. The CDR3 DNA reads as TGTGCCAGTTTGGGACTAGCGGGATTACTTACCTACGAGCAGTACTTC.

V is TRBV5-6 and J is TRBJ1-2; possible D gene TRBD1, 6 bases. V lost 0 bases and J 6 bases, leaving 6 bases between the germline ends. Germline V gene sequence: CDR1 SGHDT, CDR2 YYEEEE. The CDR3 runs to 12 residues. In DNA, the CDR3 is TGTGCCAGCAGCTTGGGGACAGATGGCTACACCTTC. Its protein product is CASSLGTDGYTF. Full variable domain (missing parts from reference TRBV5-6 and TRBJ1-2): DAGVTQSPTHLIKTRGQQVTLRCSPKSGHDTVSWYQQALGQGPQFIFQYYEEEERQRGNFPDRFSGHQFPNYSSELNVNALLLGDSALYLCASSLGTDGYTFGSGTRLTVV.

Worth noting for this clone: One junction end disagrees with the germline gene, perhaps due to a read error. The rearrangement links TRBV5-1 to TRBJ2-7; 10 bases fit TRBD1. CDR3 length: 15 residues. CDR1 and CDR2 from the germline V gene are SGHRS and YFSETQ. The CDR3 DNA reads TGCGCCAGCAACTTGGGGGGACAGGGGAGCCACGAGCAGTACTTC. Amino acid sequence: CASNLGGQGSHEQYF.

This clone showed up just a few times. The chain has TRBV10-3 and TRBJ1-1, with a tentative D call TRBD1 (5 bases). Trimming left V 6 bases short and J 1 base short, with 12 bases between. This CDR3 comprises 14 residues. Germline V gene data show CDR1 as ENHRY and CDR2 as SYGVKD. For the CDR3, the DNA is TGTGCCATCAGGCTGACAGAGAAGAACACTGAAGCTTTCTTT. Amino acid sequence: CAIRLTEKNTEAFF.

On this clone itself: Other DNA sequences in the same sample also yield this CDR3. Written as DNA, the CDR3 is TGTGCCAGCAGTGAAGGGCCGGGAGATACGCAGTATTTT. This encodes CASSEGPGDTQYF. The V call is TRBV2, the J call TRBJ2-3, with no clear D. Germline values: CDR1 SNHLY, CDR2 FYNNEI. V lost 1 base to trimming and J lost 5 bases, with 7 bases between them. The length of the CDR3 is 13 residues.

V gene TRBV5-1 combines with J gene TRBJ2-2; D is tentatively TRBD1 or TRBD2 (5 bases each). Per germline, CDR1 SGHRS and CDR2 YFSETQ. CDR3 size: 15 residues. Trimming removed 0 bases from V and 7 bases from J, with 13 bases in between. The CDR3 sequence is CASSLVVGAGGELFF. CDR3 nucleotide sequence: TGCGCCAGCAGCTTGGTCGTCGGGGCTGGCGGGGAGCTGTTTTTT.

This clone occurred a few times. CDR3 sequence reads: CSGRGGSGNTIYF. CDR3 in DNA: TGCAGCGGCCGGGGCGGCTCTGGAAACACCATATATTTT. The chain employs TRBV29-1 and TRBJ1-3; possibly TRBD1 for D (5 bases). Germline V gene data show CDR1 as SQVTM and CDR2 as ANQGSEA. CDR3 length: 13 amino acids. V gave up 7 bases and J gave up 0 bases, with 10 bases separating them.

This clone was seen a few times. The chain is built from TRBV7-8 and TRBJ2-6; D might be TRBD1 (7 bases). Germline CDR1 reads SGHVS; CDR2 reads FQNEAQ. The CDR3 is 17 amino acids. V lost 2 bases to trimming and J lost 8 bases, with 19 bases between them. The CDR3 spells CASSLIGRGDGSNVLTF. CDR3 nucleotides: TGTGCCAGCAGCTTAATCGGCAGGGGGGATGGTTCCAACGTCCTGACTTTC.

This chain links TRBV18 with TRBJ2-7; a weak D match, TRBD2 (6 bases). CDR1 and CDR2 from the germline V gene are KGHSH and LQKENI. CDR3 length: 17 amino acids. The ends were cut back, 0 bases at V and 2 bases at J, with 17 bases in the middle. The CDR3 DNA reads as TGTGCCAGCTCACCACCCGGTGTTAGCGGAGGGGCCTACGAGCAGTACTTC. Translating it yields CASSPPGVSGGAYEQYF.

This clone has more than one count but fewer than ten. The rearrangement joins TRBV5-1 to TRBJ1-1; 7 positions match TRBD1. This CDR3 region has 15 residues. CDR1 and CDR2 (germline): SGHRS, YFSETQ. Unmatched junction bases numbered 11, after V lost 4 bases and J lost 5 bases. CDR3 in amino acids: CASSPGKGAGTEAFF. In DNA, the CDR3 is TGCGCCAGCAGCCCCGGGAAGGGGGCGGGGACTGAAGCTTTCTTT.

This clone was counted between two and nine times. With a much larger clone just one base away, this may be a read error. The chain recombines TRBV5-1 with TRBJ2-7, with D perhaps matching TRBD1 or TRBD2 (5 bases each). Germline CDR1 and CDR2: SGHRS and YFSETQ. Trimming removed 0 bases from V and 7 bases from J, with 11 bases in between. The CDR3 length is 13 residues. This CDR3 reads CASSLAGRAEQYF. DNA of the CDR3: TGCGCCAGCAGCTTGGCGGGACGGGCGGAGCAGTACTTC.

This clone has ten or more counts. The chain joins TRBV15 to TRBJ1-2, with D uncertain. Trimming took off 0 bases at V and 7 bases at J, with 9 bases between the two ends. The CDR3 has 13 amino acids. Germline loops: CDR1 LNHNV, CDR2 YYDKDF (reference sequence). The CDR3: CATSRDLVSGYTF. The CDR3 coding sequence is TGTGCCACCAGCAGAGATTTAGTTTCTGGCTACACCTTC.

This clone was detected a few times. J is TRBJ2-3 and V is TRBV5-4, with 9 bases lining up with TRBD2. Looked up from germline, CDR1 is SGHNT and CDR2 is YYREEE (reference sequence). V trimming: 5 bases; J trimming: 1 base; junction bases outside the gene matches: 5. The CDR3 is made up of 15 amino acids. CDR3 amino acids: CASRGGTSRTDTQYF. The CDR3 region has the DNA TGTGCCAGCAGGGGTGGGACTAGCCGCACAGATACGCAGTATTTT.

Ten or more counts support this clone. The V call is TRBV5-1, the J call TRBJ1-3; D uncertain. The CDR3 extends over 14 amino acids. Germline CDR1 reads SGHRS; CDR2 reads YFSETQ. Trimming pared 4 bases from V and 3 bases from J, leaving 11 bases between. The DNA of the CDR3 is TGCGCCAGCAGCACGGAGGGTTTTGGAAACACCATATATTTT. Amino acid sequence: CASSTEGFGNTIYF.

V and J are TRBV7-9 and TRBJ1-4; no clear D. CDR1 and CDR2 from the germline V gene are SEHNR and FQNEAQ (reference sequence). This CDR3 is built from 13 residues. V was trimmed by 4 bases and J by 4 bases, leaving 7 bases between them. The CDR3 reads CASSSDFNEKLFF. The CDR3 DNA is TGTGCCAGCAGCTCTGACTTTAATGAAAAACTGTTTTTT.

This clone was observed a handful of times. The J gene is TRBJ2-5, the V gene TRBV27; weak D call: TRBD1 (6 bases). This CDR3 comprises 13 residues. Trimming took 7 bases from V and 5 from J, leaving 14 bases between them. Looked up from germline, CDR1 is MNHEY and CDR2 is SMNVEV (reference sequence). The CDR3 protein is CASTQQGAETQYF. The CDR3 bases are TGTGCCAGCACCCAACAGGGAGCCGAGACCCAGTACTTC.

The V gene is TRBV28, the J gene TRBJ1-2, with D unresolved. The CDR3 spans 11 residues. The germline gives CDR1 MDHEN, CDR2 SYDVKM. The ends were cut back, 8 bases at V and 6 bases at J, with 10 bases in the middle. The CDR3 is CASGRGDGYTF. The CDR3 coding sequence is TGTGCCAGCGGGCGGGGAGATGGCTACACCTTC.

The table lists this clone with a few counts. V gene TRBV28 combines with J gene TRBJ1-1; possible D gene TRBD1, 5 bases. Germline lookup yields CDR1 MDHEN and CDR2 SYDVKM. The germline V and J ends were trimmed by 2 bases and 1 base, with 11 bases remaining between them. This CDR3 spans 15 amino acids. The CDR3 loop is CASSLPGHSNTEAFF. DNA of the CDR3: TGTGCCAGCAGTTTACCAGGACATTCGAACACTGAAGCTTTCTTT.

The sample holds many counts of this clone. V usage is TRBV11-3 and J usage is TRBJ2-3, with D unclear. V was cut by 3 bases and J by 6 bases, with 10 bases left in between. This CDR3 is built from 13 residues. The V gene's germline CDR1 is SGHNT and CDR2 YENEEA. The CDR3 spells CASSLEGWDTQYF. The CDR3 DNA is TGTGCCAGCAGCTTGGAAGGGTGGGATACGCAGTATTTT.

This clone turned up a few times. This chain uses TRBV18 with TRBJ1-1; D is possibly TRBD1 (5 bases). The CDR3 runs 12 residues. The ends were cut back, 6 bases at V and 11 bases at J, with 16 bases in the middle. The germline gives CDR1 KGHSH, CDR2 LQKENI. The chain's CDR3 is CASSEGQGGAFF. The CDR3 DNA reads TGTGCCAGCTCGGAGGGGCAGGGAGGCGCTTTCTTT. The variable domain in full, with the rest retrieved from reference TRBV18 and TRBJ1-1, is NAGVMQNPRHLVRRRGQEARLRCSPMKGHSHVYWYRQLPEEGLKFMVYLQKENIIDESGMPKERFSAEFPKEGPSILRIQQVVRGDSAAYFCASSEGQGGAFFGQGTRLTVV.

This clone was counted many times. The chain employs TRBV2 and TRBJ2-7; 16 bases are a match to TRBD2. The V gene's germline CDR1 is SNHLY and CDR2 FYNNEI. V lost 9 bases to trimming and J lost 8 bases; unmatched junction nucleotides: 4. CDR3 length: 13 amino acids. CDR3 sequence reads: CASEGLAGGKQYF. The CDR3, as DNA: TGTGCCAGTGAGGGACTAGCGGGAGGGAAGCAGTACTTC.

There are a few counts of this clone. This chain joins TRBV29-1 and TRBJ2-1; possibly TRBD1 for D (6 bases). V was shortened by 4 bases and J by 4 bases, with 14 bases between the two germline ends. This CDR3 has 14 amino acids. CDR1 and CDR2 (germline): SQVTM, ANQGSEA. The CDR3 sequence is CSVGKGGNYNEQFF. The CDR3 DNA sequence: TGCAGCGTTGGAAAAGGGGGAAATTACAATGAGCAGTTCTTC.

The chain recombines TRBV9 with TRBJ2-7; 7 positions match TRBD2. CDR1 is SGDLS, CDR2 YYNGEE, per germline. The CDR3 spans 15 residues. Trimming removed 4 bases from V and 4 bases from J; junction bases left unmatched: 11. CDR3 in DNA: TGTGCCAGCAGCTACGGGACGGGGGGATTATACGAGCAGTACTTC. Its translation is CASSYGTGGLYEQYF.

The V call is TRBV30, the J call TRBJ2-1; TRBD2 aligns across 11 bases. Germline V gene sequence: CDR1 GTSNPN, CDR2 SVGIG (reference sequence). The CDR3 is 16 amino acids. The trim removed 1 base at V and 6 bases at J, leaving 8 bases unmatched. The CDR3 sequence: CAWSGPLAGGSNEQFF. DNA for the CDR3: TGTGCCTGGAGTGGACCGCTAGCGGGAGGATCCAATGAGCAGTTCTTC. Complete variable domain (other parts from reference TRBV30 and TRBJ2-1): SQTIHQWPATLVQPVGSPLSLECTVEGTSNPNLYWYRQAAGRGLQLLFYSVGIGQISSEVPQNLSASRPQDRQFILSSKKLLLSDSGFYLCAWSGPLAGGSNEQFFGPGTRLTVL.

Only a few counts were recorded for this clone. The CDR3 spells CSVVGSQSNTGELFF. CDR3 coding DNA: TGCAGCGTTGTGGGCAGCCAAAGTAACACCGGGGAGCTGTTTTTT. V and J are TRBV29-1 and TRBJ2-2; D gene ambiguous. The germline V and J ends were trimmed by 4 bases and 2 bases, with 14 bases remaining between them. Germline CDR1 SQVTM, CDR2 ANQGSEA. The CDR3 loop spans 15 amino acids.